This is a list of T cell receptor beta chains from one sample in a study of Graves' ophthalmopathy and Graves' hyperthyroidism. TCRdb reanalysed the multiplex PCR reads using MiXCR and keeps one entry per CDR3 protein. The data hold 150,000 to 200,000 distinct CDR3 sequences, with about two fifths observed a single time. Sequenced input: peripheral blood. Receptors originate from a man aged 25-45 years with Graves' ophthalmopathy. The CDR3 runs from the conserved cysteine through the conserved F or W. The order of the fields is V gene, clone size, J gene, D gene, CDR3 protein, CDR3 DNA. A D gene is named only where the DNA matches it firmly. Size tells how often a clone was seen (once, few, many) or the class of an expanded clone, and some rows leave it out.

>TRBV12-3/TRBV12-4|many|TRBJ2-7|.
CASSSPILRWEQYF
TGTGCCAGCAGCTCGCCTATTTTACGGTGGGAGCAGTACTTC
>TRBV19|many|TRBJ1-1|.
CASRSAGDTEAFF
TGTGCCAGTAGATCGGCAGGGGACACTGAAGCTTTCTTT
>TRBV6-1|.|TRBJ1-1|TRBD1
CASSGPGQANTEAFF
TGTGCCAGCAGTGGACCCGGACAGGCGAACACTGAAGCTTTCTTT
>TRBV12-3/TRBV12-4|.|TRBJ1-5|.
CASSPPHRDQPQHF
TGTGCCAGCAGTCCCCCCCACAGGGATCAGCCCCAGCATTTT
>TRBV12-3/TRBV12-4|.|TRBJ1-2|TRBD1
CASSPTTGRMGYTF
TGTGCCAGCAGTCCAACGACAGGGAGGATGGGCTACACCTTC
>TRBV7-8|few|TRBJ2-5|.
CASSLGTAGGETQYF
TGTGCCAGCAGCCTGGGGACAGCGGGCGGTGAGACCCAGTACTTC
>TRBV7-8|.|TRBJ2-7|TRBD2
CASSFVGTSGKKREQYF
TGTGCCAGCAGCTTCGTTGGGACTAGCGGGAAAAAGCGCGAGCAGTACTTC
>TRBV5-1|many|TRBJ2-7|TRBD2
CASSLGDYTYEQYF
TGCGCCAGCAGCTTGGGGGACTACACCTACGAGCAGTACTTC
>TRBV27|many|TRBJ2-7|TRBD2
CASSLTGLGSGGGATSGREQYF
TGTGCCAGCAGTTTAACGGGACTTGGGAGTGGGGGAGGCGCGACTAGCGGGAGAGAGCAGTACTTC
>TRBV27|many|TRBJ2-5|.
CASASVRF
TGTGCCAGCGCTTCAGTTCGCTTC
>TRBV10-3|many|TRBJ2-7|TRBD2
CAISEGTSGSFEQYF
TGTGCCATCAGTGAGGGGACTAGCGGGAGCTTCGAGCAGTACTTC
>TRBV30|many|TRBJ2-7|.
CASHGRGSYEQYF
TGTGCCTCCCATGGGCGGGGCTCCTACGAGCAGTACTTC
>TRBV7-2|many|TRBJ1-3|.
CASSWRPGNTIYF
TGTGCCAGCAGCTGGAGGCCTGGAAACACCATATATTTT
>TRBV6-2/TRBV6-3|.|TRBJ1-1|TRBD1
CASSGTASTEAFF
TGTGCCAGCAGCGGGACAGCTTCAACTGAAGCTTTCTTT
>TRBV11-2|many|TRBJ1-2|.
CASSPWIQAPNYGYTF
TGTGCCAGCAGCCCATGGATACAGGCCCCTAACTATGGCTACACCTTC
>TRBV28|many|TRBJ1-6|TRBD1
CASSFDRGWSPLHF
TGTGCCAGCAGTTTTGACAGGGGCTGGTCACCCCTCCACTTT
>TRBV6-1|.|TRBJ2-2|.
CASSPGYHNTGELFF
TGTGCCAGCAGTCCGGGCTACCATAACACCGGGGAGCTGTTTTTT
>TRBV6-5|.|TRBJ2-7|TRBD1
CASSFTTGGAYEQYF
TGTGCCAGCAGTTTCACGACAGGGGGCGCGTACGAGCAGTACTTC
>TRBV6-2/TRBV6-3|many|TRBJ2-2|.
CASSSGRDTGELFF
TGTGCCAGCAGCTCGGGGCGGGACACCGGGGAGCTGTTTTTT
>TRBV28|.|TRBJ1-1|.
CASSFLGGDTEAFF
TGTGCCAGCAGTTTTCTAGGGGGGGACACTGAAGCTTTCTTT
>TRBV6-1|.|TRBJ1-6|TRBD1
CASSDGRGGQGSSPLHF
TGTGCCAGCAGTGACGGACGGGGGGGACAGGGGTCTTCACCCCTCCACTTT
>TRBV19|many|TRBJ1-2|.
CASMGRGGGYTF
TGTGCCAGTATGGGTCGTGGGGGCGGCTACACCTTC
>TRBV6-2/TRBV6-3|many|TRBJ1-1|.
CASSYSTVAFF
TGTGCCAGCAGTTACTCGACGGTTGCTTTCTTT
>TRBV5-1|.|TRBJ2-5|TRBD2
CASSLVERSGAF
TGCGCCAGCAGCTTGGTCGAACGGAGCGGGGCTTTC
>TRBV19|many|TRBJ1-5|.
CASSIFFSAGAGSNQPQHF
TGTGCCAGTAGTATTTTCTTTTCGGCGGGGGCAGGTAGCAATCAGCCCCAGCATTTT
>TRBV6-1|once|TRBJ1-5|TRBD1
CASSEPGVRTGERNQPQHF
TGTGCCAGCAGTGAGCCTGGGGTGAGGACAGGGGAACGAAATCAGCCCCAGCATTTT
>TRBV7-9|many|TRBJ2-2|TRBD2
CASSLLGTSGISGELFF
TGTGCCAGCAGCCTACTGGGTACTAGCGGGATCAGCGGGGAGCTGTTTTTT
>TRBV27|many|TRBJ2-4|.
CASSFRGPLAKNIQYF
TGTGCCAGCAGTTTCCGGGGCCCCCTAGCCAAAAACATTCAGTACTTC
>TRBV7-8|many|TRBJ2-2|TRBD2
CASSLSGGLKSGELFF
TGTGCCAGCAGCTTGTCGGGAGGGCTAAAAAGTGGGGAGCTGTTTTTT
>TRBV12-5|.|TRBJ1-5|TRBD1
CASSGQSSNQPQHF
TGTGCTAGTTCGGGACAGAGTAGCAATCAGCCCCAGCATTTT
>TRBV5-1|many|TRBJ2-2|.
CASRRGSGTGELFF
TGCGCCAGCAGGAGGGGGAGTGGCACCGGGGAGCTGTTTTTT
>TRBV5-1|many|TRBJ2-7|.
CASSLDGSGPYEQYF
TGCGCCAGCAGCTTGGATGGGTCCGGCCCCTACGAGCAGTACTTC
>TRBV6-5|.|TRBJ1-2|.
CASSYRPQPDGYTF
TGTGCCAGCAGTTACCGCCCGCAGCCCGATGGCTACACCTTC
>TRBV6-1|.|TRBJ2-7|.
CASTWVRDSYEQYF
TGTGCCAGCACATGGGTGAGGGATTCCTACGAGCAGTACTTC
>TRBV12-3/TRBV12-4|few|TRBJ2-7|.
CASSLGAVLSSYEQYF
TGTGCCAGCAGTTTAGGAGCGGTCCTTAGCTCCTACGAGCAGTACTTC
>TRBV4-2|few|TRBJ1-2|.
CASSQDQGLFYGYTF
TGTGCCAGCAGCCAAGATCAAGGGCTGTTCTATGGCTACACCTTC
>TRBV29-1|many|TRBJ1-2|TRBD1
CSVDRDRGLAYGYTF
TGCAGCGTTGACCGGGACAGGGGATTAGCCTATGGCTACACCTTC
>TRBV29-1|many|TRBJ2-7|.
CSVGGAGDNYEQYF
TGCAGCGTTGGGGGGGCAGGGGACAACTACGAGCAGTACTTC
>TRBV11-2|few|TRBJ1-1|.
CASSWEVSTEAFF
TGTGCCAGCAGCTGGGAGGTTAGCACTGAAGCTTTCTTT
>TRBV6-2/TRBV6-3|few|TRBJ2-7|.
CASSGQIRSYEQYF
TGTGCCAGCAGTGGACAGATTCGTTCCTACGAGCAGTACTTC
>TRBV6-1|.|TRBJ1-5|.
CASRSGNYQPQHF
TGTGCCAGCAGGTCAGGGAATTATCAGCCCCAGCATTTT
>TRBV14|many|TRBJ1-3|TRBD1
CASSQDQGAGNTIYF
TGTGCCAGCAGCCAAGATCAGGGGGCTGGAAACACCATATATTTT
>TRBV24-1|.|TRBJ2-5|TRBD1
CATSGPGTAEETQYF
TGTGCCACCAGTGGTCCCGGGACAGCTGAAGAGACCCAGTACTTC
>TRBV6-1|once|TRBJ2-7|.
CASGYEQYF
TGTGCCAGCGGATACGAGCAGTACTTC
>TRBV24-1|.|TRBJ1-3|.
CATSAGGNTIYF
TGTGCCACCAGCGCGGGGGGAAACACCATATATTTT
>TRBV29-1|.|TRBJ2-3|TRBD2
CSVKGREAYF
TGCAGCGTTAAAGGGCGGGAGGCGTATTTT
>TRBV28|many|TRBJ2-7|.
CASSFRASYEQYF
TGTGCCAGCAGTTTCAGGGCCTCCTACGAGCAGTACTTC
>TRBV18|.|TRBJ1-2|TRBD1
CASSPTGQQFYGYTF
TGTGCCAGCTCACCAACGGGACAGCAGTTCTATGGCTACACCTTC
>TRBV7-2|.|TRBJ2-7|TRBD2
CASSLEGTTEQYF
TGTGCCAGCAGCTTAGAAGGGACTACCGAGCAGTACTTC
>TRBV28|.|TRBJ2-5|.
CASSLWTGGPETQYF
TGTGCCAGCAGTTTATGGACAGGAGGCCCGGAGACCCAGTACTTC
>TRBV6-5|many|TRBJ2-2|.
CASSYPLPRNTGELFF
TGTGCCAGCAGTTACCCGCTTCCGCGGAACACCGGGGAGCTGTTTTTT